This T cell receptor beta chain is drawn from a study of CD8+CD57+ T cells in acquired aplastic anemia. CDR1 and CDR2 (germline): SSHAT, FNYEAQ (reference sequence). The CDR3 consists of 16 residues. Sequenced patients had shown CD8+CD57+ cell expansion by flow cytometry. This clonotype was found many times. One end of the junction is discordant with germline, which a read error may explain. Researchers used genomic DNA as the template to profile TCR beta VDJ and CDR3. Each CDR3 protein is one row after TCRdb ran MiXCR on the reads. The repertoire has 150,000 to 170,000 distinct CDR3 sequences, approximately 52% of them found once; the top ten carry about an eighth.

The chain combines TRBV7-7 with TRBJ2-5; 9 bases are a match to TRBD1. The sequencing input was sorted CD4+, CD8+, or CD8+CD57+ T cells (not recorded which) from PBMCs. This receptor was taken from a human donor with aplastic anemia. Here the CDR3 DNA reads TGTGCTAGCAGCTTAGCACTCACAGGGGGCCAGGAGACCCAGTACTTC. Translation: CASSLALTGGQETQYF. The variable domain in full, completed from reference TRBV7-7 and TRBJ2-5, reads GAGVSQSPRYKVTKRGQDVTLRCDPISSHATLYWYQQALGQGPEFLTYFNYEAQPDKSGLPSDRFSAERPEGSISTLTIQRTEQRDSAMYRCASSLALTGGQETQYFGPGTRLLVL.